The source of this T cell receptor beta chain is a study of blood T cell repertoires in COVID-19. The length of the CDR3 is 15 residues. The V gene's germline CDR1 is SNHLY and CDR2 FYNNEI. As to this clone: One junction end does not reproduce the germline sequence, and a read error may be involved.

In the original processing: Nucleated cell number was recorded as an estimate derived from reference gene primer amplification. The data were produced by immunoSEQ multiplex PCR, yet TCRdb's version contains in-frame clones alone and is incomplete. Clone size and the V and J calls come from that table; the DNA yielded D and trimming. Of 200,000 to 300,000 clones in the sample, 85% were seen once. The specimen sequenced was peripheral blood. The rearrangement uses TRBV2 and TRBJ1-5; no reliable D call. The receptor was isolated from a woman in her sixties with active or convalescent COVID-19. The CDR3 loop reads CASSEEEASGQPQHF. Here the CDR3 DNA reads TGTGCCAGCAGCGAAGAGGAGGCGTCAGGCCAGCCCCAGCATTTT.